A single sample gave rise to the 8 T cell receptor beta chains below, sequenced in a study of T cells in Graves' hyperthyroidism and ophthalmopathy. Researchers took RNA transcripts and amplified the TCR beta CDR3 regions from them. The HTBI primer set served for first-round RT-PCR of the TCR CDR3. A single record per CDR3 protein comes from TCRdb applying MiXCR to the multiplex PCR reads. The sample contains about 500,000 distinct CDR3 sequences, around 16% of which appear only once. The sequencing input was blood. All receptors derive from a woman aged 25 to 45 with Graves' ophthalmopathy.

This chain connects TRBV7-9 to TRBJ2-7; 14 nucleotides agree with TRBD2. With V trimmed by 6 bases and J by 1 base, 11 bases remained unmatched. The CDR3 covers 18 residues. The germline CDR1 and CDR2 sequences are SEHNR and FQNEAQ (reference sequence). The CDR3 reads CASSSPTSGRAFSYEQYF. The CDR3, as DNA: TGTGCCAGCAGTTCTCCGACTAGCGGGAGGGCCTTTTCCTACGAGCAGTACTTC.

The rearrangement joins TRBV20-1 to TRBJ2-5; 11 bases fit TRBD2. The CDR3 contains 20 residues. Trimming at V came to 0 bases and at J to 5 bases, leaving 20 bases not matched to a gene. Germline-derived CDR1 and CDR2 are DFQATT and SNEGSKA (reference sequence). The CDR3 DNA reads TGCAGTGCTAGAGATCGGTTCTGGGAGCCTAGCGGGAGGCCCCCTGAGACCCAGTACTTC. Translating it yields CSARDRFWEPSGRPPETQYF.

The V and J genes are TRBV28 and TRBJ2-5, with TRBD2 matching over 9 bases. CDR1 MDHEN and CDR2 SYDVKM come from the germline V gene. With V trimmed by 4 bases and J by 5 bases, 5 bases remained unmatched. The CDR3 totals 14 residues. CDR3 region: CASSYYTSGETQYF. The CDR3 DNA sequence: TGTGCCAGCAGTTATTATACTAGCGGGGAGACCCAGTACTTC.

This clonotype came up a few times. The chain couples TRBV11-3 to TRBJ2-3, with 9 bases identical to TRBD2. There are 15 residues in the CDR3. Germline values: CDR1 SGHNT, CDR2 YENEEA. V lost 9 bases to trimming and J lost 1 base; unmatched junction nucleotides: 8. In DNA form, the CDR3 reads TGTGCCAGTAGTGGCCCTAGCGGGGGCACAGATACGCAGTATTTT. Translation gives CASSGPSGGTDTQYF. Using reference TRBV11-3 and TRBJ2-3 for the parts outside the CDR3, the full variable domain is EAGVVQSPRYKIIEKKQPVAFWCNPISGHNTLYWYLQNLGQGPELLIRYENEEAVDDSQLPKDRFSAERLKGVDSTLKIQPAELGDSAVYLCASSGPSGGTDTQYFGPGTRLTVL.

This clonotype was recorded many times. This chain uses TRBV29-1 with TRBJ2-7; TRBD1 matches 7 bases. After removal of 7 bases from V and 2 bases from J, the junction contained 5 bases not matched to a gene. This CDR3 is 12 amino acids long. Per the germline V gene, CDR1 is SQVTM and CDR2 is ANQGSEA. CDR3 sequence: CSASTGTYEQYF. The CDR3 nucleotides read TGCAGCGCCTCGACAGGGACCTACGAGCAGTACTTC.

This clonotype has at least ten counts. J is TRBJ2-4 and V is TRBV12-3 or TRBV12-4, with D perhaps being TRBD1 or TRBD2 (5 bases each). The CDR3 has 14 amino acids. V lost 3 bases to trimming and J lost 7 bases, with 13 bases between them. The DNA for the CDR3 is TGTGCCAGCAGTTTCATGGGGGTGGGGAACATTCAGTACTTC. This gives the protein CASSFMGVGNIQYF.

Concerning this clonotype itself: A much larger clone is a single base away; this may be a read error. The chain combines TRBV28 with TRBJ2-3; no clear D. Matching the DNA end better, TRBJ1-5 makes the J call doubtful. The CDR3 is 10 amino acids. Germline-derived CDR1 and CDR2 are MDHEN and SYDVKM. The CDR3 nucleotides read TGTGCCACCATTTATGATACGCAGCATTTT. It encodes CATIYDTQHF.

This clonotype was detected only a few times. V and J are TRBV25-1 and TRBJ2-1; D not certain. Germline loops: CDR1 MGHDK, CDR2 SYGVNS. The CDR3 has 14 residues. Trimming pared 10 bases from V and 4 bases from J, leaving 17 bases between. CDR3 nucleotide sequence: TGTGCCACCGCCAGCTGGGTCACGTACAATGAGCAGTTCTTC. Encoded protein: CATASWVTYNEQFF.